The 5 T cell receptor beta chains reported below all come from one sample, sequenced in a study of glioma-infiltrating T cells. The iRepertoire nested amplicon-rescue multiplex PCR amplified TCR alpha and beta CDR3s from RNA. MiXCR, applied by TCRdb to the multiplex PCR reads, yields one record per CDR3 protein. The sample shows roughly 200,000 distinct CDR3 sequences, approximately 30% of them seen only once. Sample: glioma tissue, nonneoplastic brain tissue, or PBMCs (not recorded which). The receptors shown here come from a human donor with low-grade glioma or glioblastoma, undergoing nonglioma brain surgery, or in good health (not recorded which).

A word on this clonotype: One base away lies a much larger clone, so this may be a sequencing read error. This chain connects TRBV5-1 to TRBJ2-3; D not resolved. Trimming cost V 2 bases and J 7 bases, with 11 bases left between them. There are 13 residues in the CDR3. Germline lookup yields CDR1 SGHRS and CDR2 YFSETQ. The CDR3 loop reads CASSFVQPNTQYF. In nucleotides, the CDR3 is TGCGCCAGCAGCTTTGTACAGCCAAATACGCAGTATTTT.

The V and J genes are TRBV12-3 or TRBV12-4 and TRBJ2-1; tentative D call: TRBD2 (6 bases). The CDR3 has 14 residues. V lost 6 bases, J lost 8 bases, and 17 bases lay in between. The CDR3 DNA sequence: TGTGCCAGCAGATCCCGGGACTCCCAGTATGAGCAGTTCTTC. Its protein product is CASRSRDSQYEQFF.

This clonotype was seen only a few times. A single base separates this from a much larger clone, so it may be a read error. V gene TRBV4-1 combines with J gene TRBJ2-2; 11 bases agree with TRBD2. CDR1 and CDR2 (germline): MGHRA, YSYEKL. V trimming: 4 bases; J trimming: 9 bases; junction bases outside the gene matches: 10. The CDR3 is 16 amino acids. The CDR3 coding sequence is TGCGCCAGCAGCCCCCTAGCGGGAGGAGCAACCAGGGAGCTGTTTTTT. This encodes CASSPLAGGATRELFF.

This clonotype was seen at least ten times. V and J are TRBV28 and TRBJ2-5; D is tentatively TRBD1 or TRBD2 (6 bases each). In germline, CDR1 is MDHEN, CDR2 SYDVKM. Trimming took off 4 bases at V and 10 bases at J, with 19 bases between the two ends. This CDR3 has 14 residues. The CDR3 is CASSSPLGGEVQYF. DNA for the CDR3: TGTGCCAGCAGTTCCCCTCTGGGGGGCGAAGTCCAGTACTTC.

This sequence joins TRBV19 and TRBJ2-7; the D is unclear. Trimming stripped 5 bases from V and 2 bases from J, with 10 bases between. The CDR3 runs 13 residues. Per the germline V gene, CDR1 is LNHDA and CDR2 is SQIVND (reference sequence). CDR3: CASSHVGAYEQYF. For the CDR3, the DNA is TGTGCCAGTAGTCATGTTGGAGCCTACGAGCAGTACTTC.